A single sample gave rise to the 21 T cell receptor beta chains below, sequenced in a study of blood T cells in healthy people across ages. The second PCR ran roughly 7 to 12 cycles with a sample-barcoded 5' primer and J-beta primers. From the 5' RACE reads, TCRdb called clonotypes with MiXCR, one entry per CDR3 protein. Of fewer than 800,000 distinct CDR3 sequences listed, around 45% are singletons. Sequencing used blood. Receptors were obtained from a woman aged 55-70 years in good health.

This clonotype was observed many times. The chain couples TRBV5-1 to TRBJ2-3; 10 bases match TRBD1. Germline CDR1 and CDR2: SGHRS and YFSETQ. The ends lost 4 bases at V and 5 bases at J; junction bases unmatched: 7. This CDR3 has 15 residues. The CDR3 loop is CASSLGTGVGDTQYF. CDR3 DNA sequence: TGCGCCAGCAGCCTCGGGACAGGGGTGGGAGATACGCAGTATTTT.

This clonotype was observed a handful of times. The CDR3 here is CASSPLVGGTSSAKNIQYF. DNA of the CDR3: TGTGCCAGCAGCCCGCTGGTGGGCGGAACTAGTTCGGCCAAAAACATTCAGTACTTC. This sequence joins TRBV7-2 and TRBJ2-4; D is possibly TRBD2 (5 bases). The CDR3 extends over 19 amino acids. Germline V lookup: CDR1 SGHTA, CDR2 FQGNSA. V lost 5 bases and J 1 base, leaving 24 bases between the germline ends.

This clonotype appeared a few times. The rearrangement joins TRBV7-2 to TRBJ2-1; perhaps D is TRBD1 or TRBD2 (5 bases each). Trimming left V 3 bases short and J 3 bases short, with 9 bases between. This CDR3 has 14 residues. Germline-derived CDR1 and CDR2 are SGHTA and FQGNSA. CDR3: CASSFRESYNEQFF. The CDR3 bases are TGTGCCAGCAGCTTCAGGGAGAGCTACAATGAGCAGTTCTTC.

CDR3 coding DNA: TGTGCCAGCAGCCAAGAAGTTGGGGGGGCCACAGATACGCAGTATTTT. Translating it yields CASSQEVGGATDTQYF. The chain combines TRBV4-2 with TRBJ2-3; perhaps TRBD2 as D (7 bases). The V gene lost 0 bases and the J gene lost 2 bases, with 12 bases spanning the gap. The CDR3 is 16 amino acids. CDR1 and CDR2 (germline): LGHNA, YNFKEQ.

Worth noting for this clonotype: One end of the junction fails to match germline, which may point to a read error. The rearrangement links TRBV4-2 to TRBJ2-7, with a tentative D call TRBD1 (6 bases). CDR1 and CDR2 (germline): LGHNA, YNFKEQ. This CDR3 spans 15 amino acids. The CDR3 coding sequence is TGTGCCAGCAGCCAAGCTCGGCAGGGGATCTACGAGCGGTACTTC. It translates to CASSQARQGIYERYF.

The rearrangement joins TRBV7-9 to TRBJ2-3; 8 bases align to TRBD1. Germline CDR1 reads SEHNR; CDR2 reads FQNEAQ (reference sequence). V dropped 1 base and J dropped 2; count of bases not matched to a gene: 5. CDR3 size: 16 residues. The CDR3 region has the DNA TGTGCCAGCAGCTTAGGGCAGGGGGCGACCACAGATACGCAGTATTTT. Encoded protein: CASSLGQGATTDTQYF.

In this sample, this clonotype turned up a few times. The chain recombines TRBV20-1 with TRBJ2-3, with 9 bases that match TRBD2. The germline CDR1 and CDR2 sequences are DFQATT and SNEGSKA (reference sequence). Trimming removed 6 bases from V and 1 base from J; junction bases left unmatched: 5. CDR3 size: 14 residues. This CDR3 reads CSARGRAGTDTQYF. The CDR3 coding sequence is TGCAGTGCCCGCGGGAGGGCCGGCACAGATACGCAGTATTTT.

This clonotype was found a few times. V is TRBV20-1 and J is TRBJ2-1; 7 bases agree with TRBD2. The CDR3 covers 13 residues. The trim removed 5 bases at V and 9 bases at J, leaving 10 bases unmatched. Per the germline V gene, CDR1 is DFQATT and CDR2 is SNEGSKA (reference sequence). The CDR3 protein is CSAGGGRPGEQFF. In nucleotides, the CDR3 is TGCAGTGCTGGGGGGGGTCGTCCGGGTGAGCAGTTCTTC.

This clonotype was found a few times. This chain joins TRBV10-3 and TRBJ2-3; weak D call: TRBD1 (6 bases). CDR1 ENHRY and CDR2 SYGVKD come from the germline V gene. There are 17 residues in the CDR3. V lost 4 bases, J lost 0 bases, and 17 bases lay in between. The CDR3 loop reads CAISGAPGHLSTDTQYF. CDR3 coding DNA: TGTGCCATCAGTGGGGCACCGGGACACCTAAGCACAGATACGCAGTATTTT.

This clonotype showed up just once. CDR3 amino acids: CASSQDTYNEQYF. In nucleotides, the CDR3 is TGTGCCAGCAGCCAGGACACTTACAATGAGCAGTACTTC. This chain uses TRBV7-2 with TRBJ2-7; a weak D match, TRBD1 (5 bases). This CDR3 has 13 amino acids. Germline values: CDR1 SGHTA, CDR2 FQGNSA. The V and J ends lost 5 bases and 7 bases respectively, with 15 bases between them.

The chain employs TRBV5-1 and TRBJ1-1; D uncertain. The CDR3 is 15 amino acids. The germline V and J ends were trimmed by 1 base and 1 base, with 11 bases remaining between them. CDR1 and CDR2 (germline): SGHRS, YFSETQ. The CDR3 protein is CASSLKVSENTEAFF. CDR3 sequence (DNA): TGCGCCAGCAGCTTGAAGGTCAGTGAGAACACTGAAGCTTTCTTT. Based on the CDR3 plus reference TRBV5-1 and TRBJ1-1, the full variable domain is KAGVTQTPRYLIKTRGQQVTLSCSPISGHRSVSWYQQTPGQGLQFLFEYFSETQRNKGNFPGRFSGRQFSNSRSEMNVSTLELGDSALYLCASSLKVSENTEAFFGQGTRLTVV.

CDR3 region: CSARDSTFRGFYEQYF. CDR3 in DNA: TGCAGTGCTAGGGACAGCACCTTTAGGGGCTTTTACGAGCAGTACTTC. The genes are TRBV20-1 and TRBJ2-7, with D perhaps matching TRBD1 (6 bases). The CDR3 has 16 amino acids. Trimming pared 3 bases from V and 4 bases from J, leaving 22 bases between. Germline CDR1 and CDR2: DFQATT and SNEGSKA (reference sequence).

This clonotype was counted only a few times. This chain links TRBV29-1 with TRBJ1-6; D perhaps matches TRBD1 (5 bases). The CDR3 runs 13 residues. Trimming took 4 bases from V and 7 from J, leaving 11 bases between them. Germline V lookup: CDR1 SQVTM, CDR2 ANQGSEA. CDR3 sequence (DNA): TGCAGCGTTGTTGAGACAGCGAATTCACCCCTCCACTTT. This gives the protein CSVVETANSPLHF.

This clonotype was counted between two and nine times. The genes are TRBV12-3 or TRBV12-4 and TRBJ1-2; the D is unclear. CDR3 length: 11 residues. The V and J ends lost 3 bases and 7 bases respectively, with 6 bases between them. CDR3 sequence reads: CASSFFFGYTF. CDR3 sequence (DNA): TGTGCCAGCAGTTTTTTTTTTGGCTACACCTTC.

Turning to this clonotype: A junction boundary mismatches the germline segment, possibly from a read error. The chain recombines TRBV20-1 with TRBJ2-1; 8 nucleotides agree with TRBD2. The CDR3 totals 23 residues. Germline V gives CDR1 DFQATT, CDR2 SNEGSKA (reference sequence). The CDR3 coding sequence is TGCAGTGCTACCTTACAAACTGACAGGCTCGACCCTGAACTAGCGGTTTACTACAATAAGCAGTTCTTC. Translated: CSATLQTDRLDPELAVYYNKQFF.

This clonotype has more than one count but fewer than ten. J is TRBJ2-5 and V is TRBV20-1, with D perhaps TRBD2 (6 bases). The CDR3 runs to 17 residues. Trimming left V 0 bases short and J 4 bases short, with 21 bases between. Germline V gene sequence: CDR1 DFQATT, CDR2 SNEGSKA (reference sequence). CDR3 sequence reads: CSARDRRGWLLGETQYF. The CDR3 DNA sequence: TGCAGTGCTAGAGATCGGAGGGGTTGGCTTCTCGGAGAGACCCAGTACTTC.

In this sample, this clonotype turned up a few times. The rearrangement uses TRBV12-5 and TRBJ2-3, with D perhaps TRBD2 (6 bases). CDR1 is LGHNT, CDR2 FRNRAP, per germline. Trimming took 6 bases from V and 4 from J, leaving 14 bases between them. This CDR3 comprises 14 residues. CDR3 sequence reads: CASGTGERSDTQYF. CDR3 bases: TGTGCTAGTGGGACGGGGGAGAGGTCAGATACGCAGTATTTT.

The chain is built from TRBV20-1 and TRBJ2-7; TRBD2 matches at 9 bases. V trimming: 4 bases; J trimming: 7 bases; junction bases outside the gene matches: 14. The CDR3 has 15 amino acids. Germline V gene data show CDR1 as DFQATT and CDR2 as SNEGSKA (reference sequence). The CDR3 here is CSATRGSGSENEQYF. The CDR3 DNA sequence: TGCAGTGCTACCCGAGGTAGCGGGAGCGAAAATGAGCAGTACTTC.

V usage is TRBV6-5 and J usage is TRBJ1-2, with 8 bases that match TRBD1. The junction had 6 bases not matched to a gene; V was cut back by 6 bases and J by 3 bases. Germline V gene sequence: CDR1 MNHEY, CDR2 SVGAGI. The CDR3 extends over 14 amino acids. The CDR3 loop reads CASRTGTGHYGYTF. In nucleotides, the CDR3 is TGTGCCAGCAGGACCGGGACAGGCCACTATGGCTACACCTTC.

This clonotype was observed a handful of times. For the CDR3, the DNA is TGTGCCAGCAGCCTGTCCGCGGGAGGAAGGAACACCGGGGAGCTGTTTTTT. As protein: CASSLSAGGRNTGELFF. The V gene is TRBV7-9, the J gene TRBJ2-2; 8 nucleotides line up with TRBD2. Germline CDR1 is SEHNR and CDR2 is FQNEAQ (reference sequence). The CDR3 is made up of 17 amino acids. With 5 bases clipped from V and 1 base from J, the junction kept 9 bases outside the gene matches.

The chain has TRBV11-1 and TRBJ2-1, with 7 bases aligning to TRBD1. CDR3 length: 15 residues. V gave up 5 bases and J gave up 3 bases; unmatched junction bases: 7. Germline CDR1 SGHAT, CDR2 FQDESV (reference sequence). The CDR3 DNA follows: TGTGCCAGCAGCATTCCCGGGACAGACTACAATGAGCAGTTCTTC. This translates into CASSIPGTDYNEQFF.